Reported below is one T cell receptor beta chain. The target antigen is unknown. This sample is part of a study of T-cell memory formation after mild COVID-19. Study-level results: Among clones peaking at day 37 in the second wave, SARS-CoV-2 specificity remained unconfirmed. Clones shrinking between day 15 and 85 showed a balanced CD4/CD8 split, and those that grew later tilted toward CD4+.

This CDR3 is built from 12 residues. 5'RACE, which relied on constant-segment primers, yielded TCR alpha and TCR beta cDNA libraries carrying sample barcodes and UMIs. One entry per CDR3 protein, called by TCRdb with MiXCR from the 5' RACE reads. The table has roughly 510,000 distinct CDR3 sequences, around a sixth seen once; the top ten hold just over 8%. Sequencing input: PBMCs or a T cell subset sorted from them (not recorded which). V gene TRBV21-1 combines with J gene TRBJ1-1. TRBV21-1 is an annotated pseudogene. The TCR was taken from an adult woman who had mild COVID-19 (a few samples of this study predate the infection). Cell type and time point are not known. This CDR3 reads CASSARRIEAFF. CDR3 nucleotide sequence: TGTGCCAGCAGCGCCCGCCGCATAGAAGCTTTCTTT.